This TCR beta chain is from a study of regulatory T cells in long-lasting Graves disease. Study-wide results and caveats: Persistent disease preferred TRBV28, TRBJ1-2 and TRBJ2-5.

The CDR3 spans 13 residues. Trimming took 3 bases from V and 7 from J, leaving 13 bases between them. The germline gives CDR1 LNHDA, CDR2 SQIVND (reference sequence). Investigators prepared the TCR beta libraries by applying iRepertoire HTBI primers and Arm-PCR of CDR3 regions. TCRdb ran MiXCR on the multiplex PCR reads and lists one entry per CDR3 protein. This sample carries about 470,000 distinct CDR3 sequences, less than 25% of them seen once, and the ten largest clones take approximately 8%. The time point denotes: persistent/refractory GD, antithyroid drugs over 5 years with positive TRAb. The TCR library was made from RNA that had been extracted from PBMCs in TRIzol. Recruitment took place at an endocrinology department in Xi'an, China. Ten or more counts support this clonotype. Its antigen remains unidentified.

This chain connects TRBV19 to TRBJ2-7, with D possibly being TRBD1 (5 bases). The origin of this receptor is a female donor with Graves disease. Sequencing was performed on peripheral blood mononuclear cells (PBMCs), taken when the disease was refractory, from a patient treated with antithyroid drugs. The CDR3 nucleotides are TGTGCCAGTAGTATCGGACGAGCAGGGGAGCAGTACTTC. Protein product: CASSIGRAGEQYF. The whole variable domain, remainder taken from reference TRBV19 and TRBJ2-7, is DGGITQSPKYLFRKEGQNVTLSCEQNLNHDAMYWYRQDPGQGLRLIYYSQIVNDFQKGDIAEGYSVSREKKESFPLTVTSAQKNPTAFYLCASSIGRAGEQYFGPGTRLTVT.